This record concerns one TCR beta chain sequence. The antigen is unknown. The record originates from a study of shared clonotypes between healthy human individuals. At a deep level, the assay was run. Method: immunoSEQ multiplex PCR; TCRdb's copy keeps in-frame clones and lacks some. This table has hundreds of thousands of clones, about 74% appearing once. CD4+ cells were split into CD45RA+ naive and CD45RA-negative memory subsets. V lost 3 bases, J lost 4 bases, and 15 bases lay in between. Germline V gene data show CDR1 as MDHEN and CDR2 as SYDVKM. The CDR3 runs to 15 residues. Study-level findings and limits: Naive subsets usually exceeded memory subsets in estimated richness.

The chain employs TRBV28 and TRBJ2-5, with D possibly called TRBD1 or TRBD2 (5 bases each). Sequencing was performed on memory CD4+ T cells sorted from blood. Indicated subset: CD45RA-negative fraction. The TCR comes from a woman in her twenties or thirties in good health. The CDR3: CASSLSGQPLETQYF. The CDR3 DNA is TGTGCCAGCAGTTTGTCGGGGCAGCCGTTAGAGACCCAGTACTTC.